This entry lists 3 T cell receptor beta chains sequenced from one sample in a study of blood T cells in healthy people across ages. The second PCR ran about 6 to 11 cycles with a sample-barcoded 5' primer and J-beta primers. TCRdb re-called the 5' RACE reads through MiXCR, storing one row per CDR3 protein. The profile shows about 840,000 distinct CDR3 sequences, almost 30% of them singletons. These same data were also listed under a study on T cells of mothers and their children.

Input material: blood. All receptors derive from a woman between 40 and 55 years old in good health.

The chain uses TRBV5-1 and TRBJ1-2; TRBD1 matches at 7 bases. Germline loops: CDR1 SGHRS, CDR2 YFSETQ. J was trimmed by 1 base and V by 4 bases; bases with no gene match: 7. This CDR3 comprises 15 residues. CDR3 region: CASSRSQGNNYGYTF. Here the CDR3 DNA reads TGCGCCAGCAGCAGGTCACAGGGGAATAACTATGGCTACACCTTC.

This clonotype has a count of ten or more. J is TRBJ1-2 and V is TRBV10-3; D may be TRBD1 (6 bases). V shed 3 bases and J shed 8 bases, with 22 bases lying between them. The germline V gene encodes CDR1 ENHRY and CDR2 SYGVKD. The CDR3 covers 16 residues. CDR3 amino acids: CAISDHPDRPKEGYTF. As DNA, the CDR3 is TGTGCCATCAGTGATCACCCCGACAGGCCCAAGGAGGGCTACACCTTC.

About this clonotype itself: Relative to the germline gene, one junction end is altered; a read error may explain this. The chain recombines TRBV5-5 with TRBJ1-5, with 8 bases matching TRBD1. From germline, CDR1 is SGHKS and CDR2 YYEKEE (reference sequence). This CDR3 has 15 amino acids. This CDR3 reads CASSLAPGGNQPLHF. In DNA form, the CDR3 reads TGTGCCAGCAGCTTGGCCCCAGGGGGCAATCAGCCCCTGCATTTT.